One and the same sample provided the 32 T cell receptor beta chains below, sequenced in a study of technical replicates of blood from a few donors. Produced via immunoSEQ multiplex PCR; TCRdb's table is partial and in-frame only. The data contain under 80,000 clones, around 90% of them singletons. Input material: T cells isolated from PBMCs. These receptors all stem from a human donor in good health. Some clones in this sample may be carry-over from other donors' samples.

This chain uses TRBV27 with TRBJ1-5, with 9 nucleotides matching TRBD1. With 4 bases clipped from V and 7 bases from J, the junction kept 5 bases outside the gene matches. Per germline, CDR1 MNHEY and CDR2 SMNVEV (reference sequence). The CDR3 extends over 14 amino acids. In DNA, the CDR3 is TGTGCCAGCAGTTCACAGGGGGCCTGGCAGCCCCAGCATTTT. It encodes CASSSQGAWQPQHF.

This chain links TRBV4-1 with TRBJ2-5, with D possibly TRBD2 on 7 matching bases. V shed 2 bases and J shed 5 bases, with 12 bases lying between them. CDR3 length: 14 amino acids. Germline values: CDR1 MGHRA, CDR2 YSYEKL. The DNA of the CDR3 is TGCGCCAGCAGCCAACCGGGGGGCGCGGAGACCCAGTACTTC. It is translated as CASSQPGGAETQYF.

This chain links TRBV27 with TRBJ1-2, with 8 bases aligning to TRBD1. Germline CDR1 reads MNHEY; CDR2 reads SMNVEV (reference sequence). This CDR3 is built from 11 residues. After removal of 8 bases from V and 8 bases from J, the junction contained 4 bases not matched to a gene. In DNA form, the CDR3 reads TGTGCCAGCCGACAGGGGACCGGCTACACCTTC. It encodes CASRQGTGYTF.

This chain uses TRBV5-8 with TRBJ2-7; D remains unclear. Between the trimmed V and J ends, which lost 7 bases and 2 bases, there was a span of 16 bases. CDR3 length: 14 residues. From germline, CDR1 is SGHTS and CDR2 YDEGEE. The CDR3 loop reads CASQSPGSPYEQYF. CDR3 bases: TGTGCCAGCCAAAGCCCCGGTTCACCCTACGAGCAGTACTTC.

V gene TRBV19 combines with J gene TRBJ2-7; tentative D call: TRBD1 (6 bases). The CDR3 contains 17 residues. The germline V gene has CDR1 LNHDA and CDR2 SQIVND (reference sequence). The V and J ends lost 2 bases and 7 bases respectively, with 24 bases between them. The CDR3 loop is CASSIISPQGIGYEQYF. The CDR3, as DNA: TGTGCCAGTAGTATAATCTCCCCTCAGGGGATCGGGTATGAGCAGTACTTC.

This chain connects TRBV6-5 to TRBJ1-1, with a tentative D call TRBD1 (5 bases). Germline CDR1 reads MNHEY; CDR2 reads SVGAGI. V was trimmed by 2 bases and J by 2 bases, leaving 9 bases between them. This CDR3 comprises 14 residues. This CDR3 is CASSYQGLNTEAFF. The CDR3 DNA sequence: TGTGCCAGCAGTTACCAGGGCTTAAACACTGAAGCTTTCTTT.

The chain couples TRBV4-2 to TRBJ2-1; 12 positions match TRBD2. Germline CDR1 reads LGHNA; CDR2 reads YNFKEQ. CDR3 size: 15 residues. V was pared by 1 base and J by 7 bases, with 2 bases of the junction left unmatched. Here the CDR3 DNA reads TGTGCCAGCAGCCAAGGACTAGCGGGAGTAAATGAGCAGTTCTTC. This gives the protein CASSQGLAGVNEQFF.

This chain connects TRBV7-9 to TRBJ2-1; no firm D call. The germline V and J ends were trimmed by 5 bases and 5 bases, with 4 bases remaining between them. There are 11 residues in the CDR3. Germline V gene sequence: CDR1 SEHNR, CDR2 FQNEAQ (reference sequence). CDR3 bases: TGTGCCAGCAGCCGTCACAATGAGCAGTTCTTC. This codes for CASSRHNEQFF.

This clone was seen just once. V is TRBV29-1 and J is TRBJ2-3; 8 bases align to TRBD2. Trimming took 2 bases from V and 3 from J; bases not matched to a gene: 4. CDR3 size: 14 residues. Germline loops: CDR1 SQVTM, CDR2 ANQGSEA. The CDR3 protein is CSVEQAGVTDTQYF. CDR3 coding DNA: TGCAGCGTTGAACAAGCGGGAGTGACAGATACGCAGTATTTT.

The sample holds one count of this clone. The rearrangement uses TRBV11-3 and TRBJ2-1; D is possibly TRBD2 (6 bases). V dropped 5 bases and J dropped 7 bases, with 15 bases sitting between them. The germline V gene has CDR1 SGHNT and CDR2 YENEEA. The CDR3 is made up of 14 amino acids. CDR3 residues: CASSPPLTSNEQFF. Written as DNA, the CDR3 is TGTGCCAGCAGCCCCCCCTTGACTAGTAATGAGCAGTTCTTC.

The chain recombines TRBV5-4 with TRBJ1-3, with 7 nucleotides matching TRBD1. Germline-derived CDR1 and CDR2 are SGHNT and YYREEE (reference sequence). J lost 3 bases, V lost 4 bases, and 4 bases had no gene match. The CDR3 loop spans 14 amino acids. The CDR3 DNA is TGTGCCAGCAGCCTAGGACAGGATGGAAACACCATATATTTT. It translates to CASSLGQDGNTIYF.

The CDR3 region is CAWSEDRLTEAFF. CDR3 DNA sequence: TGTGCCTGGAGCGAGGACAGACTCACTGAAGCTTTCTTT. The chain has TRBV30 and TRBJ1-1; perhaps TRBD1 as D (6 bases). Germline CDR1 reads GTSNPN; CDR2 reads SVGIG (reference sequence). Trimming took off 3 bases at V and 4 bases at J, with 12 bases between the two ends. The CDR3 loop spans 13 amino acids.

The chain is built from TRBV6-5 and TRBJ1-2; tentative D call: TRBD1 (6 bases). The CDR3 extends over 13 amino acids. Germline assignment: CDR1 MNHEY and CDR2 SVGAGI. The V end lost 7 bases, the J end lost 4 bases, and 13 bases lay between the germline ends. The CDR3 DNA follows: TGTGCCAGCAACGACCGGGACACCTATGGCTACACCTTC. Residues: CASNDRDTYGYTF.

The chain couples TRBV7-9 to TRBJ2-3; 8 nucleotides align to TRBD2. Germline loops: CDR1 SEHNR, CDR2 FQNEAQ (reference sequence). CDR3 length equals 15 residues. V was clipped by 4 bases and J by 4 bases; unmatched bases: 7. CDR3 in amino acids: CASSSSGRGADTQYF. In DNA form, the CDR3 reads TGTGCCAGCAGCTCGAGCGGGAGAGGCGCAGATACGCAGTATTTT.

The V gene is TRBV10-1, the J gene TRBJ2-1; 10 bases line up with TRBD2. The CDR3 is 15 residues long. V lost 7 bases to trimming and J lost 1 base; unmatched junction nucleotides: 4. CDR1 WNHNN and CDR2 SYGVQD come from the germline V gene (reference sequence). CDR3 in amino acids: CASNPSGSSYNEQFF. In DNA form, the CDR3 reads TGCGCCAGCAACCCTAGCGGGAGTTCCTACAATGAGCAGTTCTTC.

This sequence joins TRBV6-6 and TRBJ2-2; 8 positions agree with TRBD2. CDR1 is MNHNY, CDR2 SVGAGI, per germline (reference sequence). The CDR3 consists of 12 residues. Losses at the gene ends were 11 bases for V and 8 bases for J; bases not matched to a gene: 7. This chain's CDR3 is CAGEAGEGELFF. The DNA of the CDR3 is TGTGCCGGAGAAGCGGGAGAAGGGGAGCTGTTTTTT.

This clone was seen only once. V and J are TRBV7-2 and TRBJ1-2; D is possibly TRBD1 (6 bases). V lost 5 bases and J 0 bases, leaving 16 bases between the germline ends. This CDR3 is 16 amino acids long. CDR1 and CDR2 from the germline V gene are SGHTA and FQGNSA. DNA of the CDR3: TGTGCCAGCAGCATCACTTTGGACAGAGCTAACTATGGCTACACCTTC. Translating it yields CASSITLDRANYGYTF.

V and J are TRBV7-3 and TRBJ2-5, with D possibly being TRBD1 (5 bases). Per germline, CDR1 SGHTA and CDR2 FQGTGA. V was clipped by 2 bases and J by 5 bases, with 9 bases between them. The CDR3 has 13 residues. Here the CDR3 reads CASSLPGLETQYF. In DNA form, the CDR3 reads TGTGCCAGCAGCTTACCAGGGCTGGAGACCCAGTACTTC.

The chain carries TRBV7-9 and TRBJ2-7; D perhaps matches TRBD1 (5 bases). V was shortened by 2 bases and J by 7 bases, with 15 bases between the two germline ends. Germline V gene lookup returns CDR1 SEHNR and CDR2 FQNEAQ (reference sequence). This CDR3 is 14 amino acids long. CDR3 residues: CASSLFPGLGEQYF. Here the CDR3 DNA reads TGTGCCAGCAGCTTATTTCCAGGGCTGGGTGAGCAGTACTTC.

This CDR3 is CASSLGSVRETQYF. DNA for the CDR3: TGTGCCAGCAGCTTAGGTTCAGTGCGGGAGACCCAGTACTTC. The rearrangement links TRBV7-9 to TRBJ2-5; D unclear. V lost 1 base to trimming and J lost 5 bases, with 11 bases between them. The V gene's germline CDR1 is SEHNR and CDR2 FQNEAQ (reference sequence). The CDR3 runs 14 residues.

The chain has TRBV9 and TRBJ2-2, with D possibly being TRBD2 (6 bases). V was cut by 7 bases and J by 3 bases, with 16 bases left in between. CDR3 length: 15 residues. Germline V gene sequence: CDR1 SGDLS, CDR2 YYNGEE. For the CDR3, the DNA is TGTGCCAGCGGCCCATCCGGGACTTACACCGGGGAGCTGTTTTTT. Protein sequence: CASGPSGTYTGELFF.

This sequence joins TRBV5-6 and TRBJ1-2, with TRBD1 matching 9 bases. V lost 5 bases, J lost 4 bases, and 6 bases stayed unmatched. The germline V gene encodes CDR1 SGHDT and CDR2 YYEEEE. The CDR3 has 14 residues. The CDR3 region has the DNA TGTGCCAGCAGTCAAGACAGGGGGGTCTATGGCTACACCTTC. Translated, it gives CASSQDRGVYGYTF.

The chain links TRBV27 to TRBJ2-3; D is possibly TRBD1 (6 bases). CDR3 length: 18 amino acids. The germline V gene encodes CDR1 MNHEY and CDR2 SMNVEV (reference sequence). Deletions cut 5 bases from V and 2 bases from J, with 23 bases between. CDR3 sequence: CASSPSHPGQFFTDTQYF. The CDR3 DNA sequence: TGTGCCAGCAGTCCAAGCCACCCGGGACAATTCTTCACAGATACGCAGTATTTT.

The chain joins TRBV9 to TRBJ2-1; 8 nucleotides match TRBD2. V gave up 3 bases and J gave up 0 bases; unmatched junction bases: 8. From germline, CDR1 is SGDLS and CDR2 YYNGEE. CDR3 length: 17 amino acids. CDR3 sequence (DNA): TGTGCCAGCAGCGCCACCATCACTAGCGGCTCCTACAATGAGCAGTTCTTC. Translating gives CASSATITSGSYNEQFF.

By share, this clone ranks as medium-sized. This sequence joins TRBV20-1 and TRBJ2-2; D gene unclear. V lost 6 bases and J 2 bases, leaving 4 bases between the germline ends. CDR1 is DFQATT and CDR2 is SNEGSKA in the germline V gene (reference sequence). CDR3 length: 11 amino acids. The CDR3: CSATNTGELFF. The CDR3 DNA is TGCAGTGCCACTAACACCGGGGAGCTGTTTTTT.

The gene calls are TRBV5-1 and TRBJ2-7, with no clear D. V lost 4 bases, J lost 0 bases, and 11 bases lay in between. Germline CDR1 reads SGHRS; CDR2 reads YFSETQ. CDR3 length: 14 amino acids. This CDR3 is CASSPFVLSYEQYF. As DNA, the CDR3 is TGCGCCAGCAGCCCGTTCGTCCTCTCCTACGAGCAGTACTTC.

The chain links TRBV14 to TRBJ2-4, with D possibly matching TRBD1 (5 bases). The germline V gene encodes CDR1 SGHDN and CDR2 FVKESK. This CDR3 region has 16 residues. Trimming removed 1 base at V and 0 bases at J, with 10 bases between. The CDR3 loop is CASSQGQTLAKNIQYF. The CDR3 DNA sequence: TGTGCCAGCAGCCAAGGACAGACCCTAGCCAAAAACATTCAGTACTTC.

This chain links TRBV7-9 with TRBJ2-3, with D possibly TRBD1 on 6 matching bases. V gave up 1 base and J gave up 2 bases, with 10 bases separating them. Germline V gives CDR1 SEHNR, CDR2 FQNEAQ (reference sequence). This CDR3 spans 15 amino acids. CDR3 DNA: TGTGCCAGCAGCTTAGGAGACAGGAACACAGATACGCAGTATTTT. Translated, it gives CASSLGDRNTDTQYF.

The genes are TRBV29-1 and TRBJ1-1, with D maybe TRBD1 (5 bases). CDR1 is SQVTM, CDR2 ANQGSEA, per germline. V was shortened by 6 bases and J by 4 bases, with 12 bases between the two germline ends. The CDR3 loop spans 12 amino acids. CDR3 nucleotide sequence: TGCAGCGTCCCCCTGGGGGGCACTGAAGCTTTCTTT. Translation: CSVPLGGTEAFF.

V gene TRBV7-6 combines with J gene TRBJ1-1; 9 bases are a match to TRBD1. The junction had 6 bases not matched to a gene; V was cut back by 5 bases and J by 5 bases. The CDR3 consists of 14 residues. From germline, CDR1 is SGHVS and CDR2 FNYEAQ. CDR3: CASSPQGAGTEAFF. In DNA form, the CDR3 reads TGTGCCAGCAGCCCACAGGGGGCCGGGACTGAAGCTTTCTTT. The variable domain in full, with the rest retrieved from reference TRBV7-6 and TRBJ1-1, is GAGVSQSPRYKVTKRGQDVALRCDPISGHVSLYWYRQALGQGPEFLTYFNYEAQQDKSGLPNDRFSAERPEGSISTLTIQRTEQRDSAMYRCASSPQGAGTEAFFGQGTRLTVV.

This clone was observed a few times. The chain employs TRBV5-1 and TRBJ1-1, with D maybe TRBD1 (5 bases). The germline CDR1 and CDR2 sequences are SGHRS and YFSETQ. CDR3 size: 14 residues. Trimming took 0 bases from V and 4 from J, leaving 10 bases between them. The DNA of the CDR3 is TGCGCCAGCAGCTTGGCCGGGGGGGGCACTGAAGCTTTCTTT. Its protein product is CASSLAGGGTEAFF.

The DNA of the CDR3 is TGCGCCAGCAGCTTGAAGACAGGGGTTGAAGCTTTCTTT. Encoded protein: CASSLKTGVEAFF. V and J are TRBV5-1 and TRBJ1-1, with 8 bases lining up with TRBD1. From germline, CDR1 is SGHRS and CDR2 YFSETQ. After removal of 1 base from V and 7 bases from J, the junction contained 3 bases not matched to a gene. CDR3 size: 13 residues.